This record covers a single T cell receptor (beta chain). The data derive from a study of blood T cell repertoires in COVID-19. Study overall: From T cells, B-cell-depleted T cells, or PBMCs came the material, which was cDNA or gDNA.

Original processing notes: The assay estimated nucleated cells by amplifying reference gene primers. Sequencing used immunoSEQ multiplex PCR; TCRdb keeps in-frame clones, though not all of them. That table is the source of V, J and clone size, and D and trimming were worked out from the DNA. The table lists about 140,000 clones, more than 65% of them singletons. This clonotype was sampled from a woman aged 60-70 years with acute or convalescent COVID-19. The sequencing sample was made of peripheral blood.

The CDR3 bases are TGTGCCAGCAGCTTAGATCTCGGGGGGTTCGAGCAGTACTTC. Amino acid sequence: CASSLDLGGFEQYF. The chain couples TRBV11-2 to TRBJ2-7; 7 nucleotides line up with TRBD2. This CDR3 has 14 residues. Germline V gene sequence: CDR1 SGHAT, CDR2 FQNNGV. The J segment lost 6 bases and the V segment lost 0 bases, leaving 5 bases of the junction unmatched.